One TCR beta chain is described in this entry. The entry originates in a study of shared clonotypes between healthy human individuals. Here immunoSEQ multiplex PCR was the method, and the copy in TCRdb shows in-frame clones only, minus some. The sample shows around 750,000 clones, approximately 74% of them seen only once. With V trimmed by 6 bases and J by 2 bases, 5 bases remained unmatched. This CDR3 has 14 amino acids. Germline V gene lookup returns CDR1 MGHRA and CDR2 YSYEKL. The gene calls are TRBV4-1 and TRBJ2-3, with 7 bases identical to TRBD2. The TCR originated in a woman under 40 in good health. The sample consisted of memory CD4+ T cells sorted from blood. The subset denotes: CD45RA-negative fraction. CDR3 residues: CASRLAENTDTQYF. In DNA form, the CDR3 reads TGCGCCAGCAGGCTAGCGGAGAACACAGATACGCAGTATTTT.